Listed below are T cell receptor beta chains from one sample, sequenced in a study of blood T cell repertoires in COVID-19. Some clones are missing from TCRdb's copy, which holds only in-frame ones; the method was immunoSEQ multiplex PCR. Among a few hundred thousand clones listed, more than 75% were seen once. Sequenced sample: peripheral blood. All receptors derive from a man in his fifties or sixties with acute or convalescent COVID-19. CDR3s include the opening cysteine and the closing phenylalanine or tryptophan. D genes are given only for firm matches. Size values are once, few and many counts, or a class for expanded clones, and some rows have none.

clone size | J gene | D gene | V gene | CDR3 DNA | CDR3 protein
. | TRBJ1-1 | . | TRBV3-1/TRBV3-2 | TGTGCCAGCAGCCGTTGGGGCGGCGGGGAAAACACTGAAGCTTTCTTT | CASSRWGGGENTEAFF
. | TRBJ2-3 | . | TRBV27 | TGTGCCAGCAGTTTAAAGCGAGATACGCAGTATTTT | CASSLKRDTQYF
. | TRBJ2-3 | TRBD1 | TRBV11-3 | TGTGCCAGCAGCCTTTCGACAGGGGCCTCAGATACGCAGTATTTT | CASSLSTGASDTQYF
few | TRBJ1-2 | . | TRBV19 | TGTGCCAGTAGTATGGGGGACACACGCTACACCTTC | CASSMGDTRYTF
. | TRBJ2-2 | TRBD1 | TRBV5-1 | TGCGCCAGCAGCTTCTTAACGACAGGGAGCCCCGGGGAGCTGTTTTTT | CASSFLTTGSPGELFF
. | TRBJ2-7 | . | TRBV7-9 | TGTGCCAGCAGCTTCGACGAGCAGTACTTC | CASSFDEQYF
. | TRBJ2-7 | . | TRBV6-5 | TGTGCCAGCACTAGGTATCCCTCCTACGAGCAGTACTTC | CASTRYPSYEQYF
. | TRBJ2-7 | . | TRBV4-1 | TGCGCCAGCAGCCAAAGTGGCAGGTCCTACGAGCAGTACTTC | CASSQSGRSYEQYF
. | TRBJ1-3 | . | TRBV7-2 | TGTGCCAGCAGCTTAGTCGCAGGGCCTGGAAACACCATATATTTT | CASSLVAGPGNTIYF
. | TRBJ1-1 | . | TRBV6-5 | TGTGCCAGCAGTTACTCGTCGGGGTGGACTGAAGCTTTCTTT | CASSYSSGWTEAFF
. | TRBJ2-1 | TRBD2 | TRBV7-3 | TGTGCCAGCAGCTCCCCCGGGGGGAGCGGGGTAGGGACCTCCTACAATGAGCAGTTCTTC | CASSSPGGSGVGTSYNEQFF
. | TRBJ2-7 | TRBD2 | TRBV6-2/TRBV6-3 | TGTGCCAGCAGTTCGAAACTAGCGGGGGAGCACTACGAGCAGTACTTC | CASSSKLAGEHYEQYF
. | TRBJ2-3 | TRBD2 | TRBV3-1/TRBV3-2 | TGTGCCAGCACCCTAGCGGGGGGAGCAGATACGCAGTATTTT | CASTLAGGADTQYF
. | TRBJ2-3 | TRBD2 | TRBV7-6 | TGTGCCAGCAGCTCCAGTAGCGGGGGGTACACAGATACGCAGTATTTT | CASSSSSGGYTDTQYF
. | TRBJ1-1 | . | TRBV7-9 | TGTGCCAGCAGCTCCCACTCGAGGTGGAAGAACACTGAAGCTTTCTTT | CASSSHSRWKNTEAFF
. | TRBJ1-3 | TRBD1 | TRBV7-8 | TGTGCCAGCAGCTTCACGACAGGGTCTGGAAACACCATATATTTT | CASSFTTGSGNTIYF